Below, one T cell receptor (beta chain) is given with its context. Its recognized antigen is unknown. Per-nucleotide qualities are absent, and no much larger clonotype sits a single base away. V loses 0 bases of germline sequence and J loses 6 bases, and the interval between the two ends is 6 bases. The CDR1 and CDR2 encoded by the germline V gene are MNHEY and SVGAGI. There are 13 amino acids in the CDR3, from cysteine to phenylalanine inclusive. Of all the DNA, just the CDR3 is kept, 39 bases in frame from base 1. For sequencing of the TCRbeta CDR3 region, genomic DNA was extracted from the sorted cells. TCRbeta CDR3 regions were sequenced using the immunoSEQ Assay. TCRdb took this table from immuneACCESS and kept in-frame rearrangements with V and J called. Such tables lack part of the clones; where checked against another copy, unresolved V genes explain under half of the gap, and the rest is unexplained. For this sample there are approximately 40,000 clones; 88% appear just once. Over 20% of the sample is taken by the ten largest.

Patients with a history of autoimmune disease or receiving systemic immunosuppression were excluded from the trial. Peripheral blood for TCR sequencing was collected from all dose cohorts at baseline, on cycle 4 day 1, and on cycle 7 day 1. The samples were drawn from a first-in-human, open-label, multicenter phase I dose-escalation trial of ivuxolimab. Adults with locally advanced or metastatic head and neck squamous cell, hepatocellular, melanoma or renal cell carcinoma were enrolled in the trial. Before TCR sequencing, CD4+ T cells and CD8+ T cells were sorted from peripheral blood as separate populations. The data are from a study of OX40 agonist ivuxolimab in advanced cancers. Turning to the overall study: The costimulatory receptor OX40 (CD134) was targeted by ivuxolimab, a fully human IgG2 agonistic monoclonal antibody. Intravenous ivuxolimab was administered to patients every 2 weeks at six dose levels: 0.01, 0.1, 0.3, 1.5, 3 and 10 mg/kg. Of the roughly 53 patients in dose escalation, some 19 had hepatocellular carcinoma, some 15 had melanoma, 9 had renal cell carcinoma and 9 had head and neck cancer. In the dose-escalation cohort, 82.7% of patients were male, and the mean age was around 60 years, with a range of about 23 to 90. Prior anti-PD-1, anti-PD-L1 or anti-CTLA-4 therapy was permitted, and checkpoint inhibitors had been received by around 39% of dose-escalation patients. Partial responses were achieved by three dose-escalation patients, of whom one had hepatocellular carcinoma and two had cutaneous melanoma. Peripheral TCRbeta sequencing was intended to test whether TCR sequence diversity was altered and clonal T-cell expansion was caused by ivuxolimab. The paper describes the monotherapy dose-escalation part (N of about 55 patients) of the phase I trial of ivuxolimab.

Broad study findings and their caveats: After ivuxolimab, CD8+ T cells had more expanded clones than CD4+ T cells on average. Partial responders in the 0.1-3.0 mg/kg groups had among the lowest normalized peripheral clonal expansion, especially among CD8+ T cells. Low levels of normalized T-cell clonal expansion were also seen in some nonresponding patients. The antigen specificity of the peripheral T cells that underwent clonal expansion was not determined. At doses of 0.1 to 3.0 mg/kg, clonal expansion of both CD4+ and CD8+ blood T cells was observed from baseline to week 6.

Recombination connected TRBV6-5 to TRBJ2-1; a tentative D call is TRBD1 (5 bases match). Sequencing used CD4+ or CD8+ T cells sorted from blood, obtained in a trial of the OX40 agonist ivuxolimab. This receptor was identified in an adult with an advanced solid tumor such as melanoma, head and neck, liver or kidney cancer. The DNA sequence is given as TGTGCCAGCAGTTACTCAGGGGCCAATGAGCAGTTCTTC. This encodes CASSYSGANEQFF.